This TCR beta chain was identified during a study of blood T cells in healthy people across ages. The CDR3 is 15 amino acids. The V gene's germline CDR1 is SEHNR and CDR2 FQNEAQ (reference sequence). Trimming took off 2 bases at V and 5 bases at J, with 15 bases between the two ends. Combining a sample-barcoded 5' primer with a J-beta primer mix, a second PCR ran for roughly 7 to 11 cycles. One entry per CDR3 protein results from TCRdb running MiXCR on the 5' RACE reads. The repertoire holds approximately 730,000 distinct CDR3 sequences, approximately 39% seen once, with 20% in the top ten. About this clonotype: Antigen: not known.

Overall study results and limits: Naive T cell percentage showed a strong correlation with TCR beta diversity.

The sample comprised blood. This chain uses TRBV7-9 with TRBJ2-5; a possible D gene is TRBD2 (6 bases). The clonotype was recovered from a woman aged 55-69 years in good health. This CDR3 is CASSLNGSPGETQYF. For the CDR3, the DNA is TGTGCCAGCAGCTTAAACGGGAGCCCGGGGGAGACCCAGTACTTC.